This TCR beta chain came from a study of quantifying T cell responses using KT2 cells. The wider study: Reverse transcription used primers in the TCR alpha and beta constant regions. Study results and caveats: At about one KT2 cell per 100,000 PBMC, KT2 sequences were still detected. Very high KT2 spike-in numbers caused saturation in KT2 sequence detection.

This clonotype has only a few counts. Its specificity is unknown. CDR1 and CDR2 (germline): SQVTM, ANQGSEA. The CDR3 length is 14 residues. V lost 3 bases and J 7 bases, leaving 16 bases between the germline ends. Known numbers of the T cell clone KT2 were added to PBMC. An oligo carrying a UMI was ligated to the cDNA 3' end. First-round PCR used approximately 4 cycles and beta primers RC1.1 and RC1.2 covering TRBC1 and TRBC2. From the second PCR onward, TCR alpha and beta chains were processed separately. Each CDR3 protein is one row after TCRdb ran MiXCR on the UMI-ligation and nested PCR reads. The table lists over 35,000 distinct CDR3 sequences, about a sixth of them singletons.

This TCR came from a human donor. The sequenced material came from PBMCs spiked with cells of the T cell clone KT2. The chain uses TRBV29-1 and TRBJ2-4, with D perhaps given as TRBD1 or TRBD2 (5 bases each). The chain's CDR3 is CSVDPEGNRNIQYF. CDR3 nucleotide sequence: TGCAGCGTTGATCCCGAGGGGAATCGGAACATTCAGTACTTC.